The 21 T cell receptor beta chains in this list originate from one sample, sequenced in a study of response to subunit inactivated influenza vaccine. TCRdb reprocessed the RT-PCR reads with MiXCR, giving one entry per CDR3 protein. The sample contains some 550,000 distinct CDR3 sequences, approximately 22% of which appear only once. The data also belong to a second study, concerning T cells expressing NK-cell markers. That study reports: The authors made TCR beta cDNA libraries by 5'RACE template switching. This switching added a universal primer site and UMIs.

The sequencing used CD4+ T cells sorted from PBMCs, collected 11 to 12 days after vaccination. The receptors originated from a man aged 45-65 years who received an inactivated influenza vaccine.

This clonotype was detected only a few times. The chain joins TRBV5-6 to TRBJ2-1, with D tentatively TRBD1 (5 bases). CDR3 length: 13 amino acids. Germline assignment: CDR1 SGHDT and CDR2 YYEEEE. Trimming stripped 5 bases from V and 10 bases from J, with 16 bases between. The CDR3 DNA is TGTGCCAGCAGAGCAGGCCTAGACAGAGAGCAGTTCTTC. The encoded protein is CASRAGLDREQFF.

With respect to this clonotype: A junction boundary mismatches the germline segment, possibly from a read error. This chain uses TRBV5-8 with TRBJ2-7; D is possibly TRBD2 (5 bases). This CDR3 comprises 15 residues. Germline values: CDR1 SGHTS, CDR2 YDEGEE. The CDR3 nucleotides read TGTGCCAGCAGCCGGGGTCCTAACACTAATTACGAGCACTACTTC. Translation gives CASSRGPNTNYEHYF.

This clonotype has a handful of counts. This sequence joins TRBV5-1 and TRBJ1-2, with 7 nucleotides matching TRBD1. This CDR3 contains 14 residues. Germline CDR1 and CDR2: SGHRS and YFSETQ. Trimming at V came to 4 bases and at J to 0 bases, leaving 3 bases not matched to a gene. CDR3 amino acids: CASSIGQANYGYTF. The CDR3 DNA reads as TGCGCCAGCAGCATTGGACAGGCTAACTATGGCTACACCTTC.

V and J are TRBV20-1 and TRBJ2-5; possibly TRBD1 or TRBD2 for D (5 bases each). V dropped 6 bases and J dropped 9 bases, with 23 bases sitting between them. The CDR3 sequence is 14 residues long. Germline loops: CDR1 DFQATT, CDR2 SNEGSKA (reference sequence). The CDR3 spells CSASPGTAGEAQYF. CDR3 DNA sequence: TGCAGTGCCAGTCCAGGGACGGCTGGGGAAGCCCAGTACTTC.

The chain uses TRBV20-1 and TRBJ2-7; perhaps TRBD1 as D (6 bases). Trimming cost V 0 bases and J 3 bases, with 15 bases left between them. Germline V gene sequence: CDR1 DFQATT, CDR2 SNEGSKA (reference sequence). The CDR3 has 15 residues. DNA of the CDR3: TGCAGTGCTAGAGATCCAATCCAGGGGCACTACGAGCAGTACTTC. This translates into CSARDPIQGHYEQYF.

The V and J genes are TRBV11-2 and TRBJ2-5; the D call may be TRBD1 or TRBD2 (5 bases each). V was trimmed by 3 bases and J by 5 bases, leaving 16 bases between them. Per the germline V gene, CDR1 is SGHAT and CDR2 is FQNNGV. The CDR3 spans 15 residues. CDR3 region: CASSLQWGLGETQYF. The CDR3 DNA reads TGTGCCAGCAGCTTGCAGTGGGGGTTAGGTGAGACCCAGTACTTC.

This clonotype was counted between two and nine times. V usage is TRBV6-5 and J usage is TRBJ2-7, with 11 bases that match TRBD1. Germline V gene lookup returns CDR1 MNHEY and CDR2 SVGAGI. J lost 9 bases, V lost 2 bases, and 6 bases had no gene match. The CDR3 is 14 amino acids. CDR3 in amino acids: CASSYPGQGGRQYF. Written as DNA, the CDR3 is TGTGCCAGCAGTTACCCGGGACAGGGGGGTAGGCAGTACTTC.

This clonotype was counted ten times or more. The chain joins TRBV6-1 to TRBJ2-5, with a tentative D call TRBD1 (5 bases). CDR1 and CDR2 (germline): MNHNS, SASEGT. V gave up 6 bases and J gave up 7 bases, with 15 bases separating them. CDR3 length: 13 amino acids. The CDR3 here is CASRTTGLGTQYF. The CDR3 bases are TGTGCCAGCAGGACCACAGGCCTGGGGACCCAGTACTTC.

The sample holds many counts of this clonotype. The J gene is TRBJ2-5, the V gene TRBV20-1, with unresolved D. V was shortened by 6 bases and J by 5 bases, with 10 bases between the two germline ends. CDR1 and CDR2 (germline): DFQATT, SNEGSKA (reference sequence). The CDR3 runs 11 residues. The CDR3 spells CSALGTETQYF. The CDR3 bases are TGCAGTGCACTCGGCACGGAGACCCAGTACTTC.

The gene calls are TRBV28 and TRBJ2-5, with TRBD1 identical over 7 bases. Trimming took 3 bases from V and 1 from J; bases not matched to a gene: 5. Per germline, CDR1 MDHEN and CDR2 SYDVKM. This CDR3 has 15 residues. The CDR3 DNA follows: TGTGCCAGCAGTTTCCTAGACAGGGTCCAAGAGACCCAGTACTTC. It is translated as CASSFLDRVQETQYF.

This clonotype was found a few times. V is TRBV30 and J is TRBJ1-4; unclear D gene. This CDR3 spans 14 amino acids. Trimming removed 0 bases at V and 7 bases at J, with 12 bases between. Germline CDR1 GTSNPN, CDR2 SVGIG (reference sequence). CDR3 coding DNA: TGTGCCTGGAGTGTAAACGCTGGAGGTGAAAAACTGTTTTTT. Encoded protein: CAWSVNAGGEKLFF.

V usage is TRBV20-1 and J usage is TRBJ2-3; no reliable D call. V was clipped by 3 bases and J by 0 bases, with 10 bases between them. The germline CDR1 and CDR2 sequences are DFQATT and SNEGSKA (reference sequence). CDR3 length equals 14 residues. The CDR3 nucleotides are TGCAGTGCTAGTGGTGGCGATAGCACAGATACGCAGTATTTT. It is translated as CSASGGDSTDTQYF.

This clonotype showed up just a few times. This chain uses TRBV6-1 with TRBJ2-1, with 9 bases aligning to TRBD2. The CDR3 length is 13 residues. From germline, CDR1 is MNHNS and CDR2 SASEGT. Trimming at V came to 10 bases and at J to 3 bases, leaving 4 bases not matched to a gene. The CDR3 spells CATRLADYNEQFF. The DNA of the CDR3 is TGTGCCACCAGACTAGCGGACTACAATGAGCAGTTCTTC.

This chain connects TRBV19 to TRBJ1-5; D uncertain. There are 16 residues in the CDR3. Germline V gives CDR1 LNHDA, CDR2 SQIVND (reference sequence). Trimming removed 1 base at V and 7 bases at J, with 17 bases between. In DNA form, the CDR3 reads TGTGCCAGTAGTATAGGCGGTTGGATTCAAGAACAGCCCCAGCATTTT. Its translation is CASSIGGWIQEQPQHF.

This clonotype turned up a few times. The rearrangement uses TRBV12-3 or TRBV12-4 and TRBJ1-1; 10 nucleotides line up with TRBD1. Trimming removed 5 bases from V and 4 bases from J; junction bases left unmatched: 10. This CDR3 comprises 16 residues. The CDR3 protein is CASSPPGQGSRTEAFF. For the CDR3, the DNA is TGTGCCAGCAGTCCTCCGGGACAGGGGTCGCGCACTGAAGCTTTCTTT.

The chain combines TRBV21-1 with TRBJ2-1. TRBV21-1 is given as a pseudogene. This CDR3 spans 12 amino acids. The CDR3 region is CASSNLGNEQFF. In DNA form, the CDR3 reads TGTGCCAGCAGCAATTTAGGCAATGAGCAGTTCTTC.

J is TRBJ2-7 and V is TRBV4-2; D uncertain. V shed 1 base and J shed 4 bases, with 17 bases lying between them. From germline, CDR1 is LGHNA and CDR2 YNFKEQ. This CDR3 has 16 amino acids. The CDR3 sequence is CASSQVSADAGYEQYF. CDR3 DNA: TGTGCCAGCAGCCAAGTTTCTGCGGACGCCGGGTACGAGCAGTACTTC.

Many counts were recorded for this clonotype. V usage is TRBV11-2 and J usage is TRBJ2-7; the match to TRBD1 covers 10 bases. The CDR3 has 15 residues. CDR1 SGHAT and CDR2 FQNNGV come from the germline V gene. Losses at the gene ends were 6 bases for V and 6 bases for J; bases not matched to a gene: 11. CDR3 region: CASRLIRDRGGEQYF. The CDR3 bases are TGTGCCAGCAGGCTCATCCGGGACAGGGGAGGCGAGCAGTACTTC. Based on the CDR3 plus reference TRBV11-2 and TRBJ2-7, the full variable domain is EAGVAQSPRYKIIEKRQSVAFWCNPISGHATLYWYQQILGQGPKLLIQFQNNGVVDDSQLPKDRFSAERLKGVDSTLKIQPAKLEDSAVYLCASRLIRDRGGEQYFGPGTRLTVT.

This clonotype was observed a few times. The CDR3 DNA follows: TGCGCCAGCAGTGAATTGGGATCTAGCTACGAGCAGTACTTC. This gives the protein CASSELGSSYEQYF. V gene TRBV10-2 combines with J gene TRBJ2-7; D is unresolved. The CDR3 extends over 14 amino acids. Trimming left V 3 bases short and J 3 bases short, with 12 bases between. Germline lookup yields CDR1 WSHSY and CDR2 SAAADI.

This clonotype was picked up a small number of times. CDR3 DNA sequence: TGTGCCAGCATCGCGACAGGGGGCTCAGCCGGGGAGCTGTTTTTT. Protein product: CASIATGGSAGELFF. This chain joins TRBV6-1 and TRBJ2-2, with TRBD1 matching over 10 bases. This CDR3 is built from 15 residues. Per the germline V gene, CDR1 is MNHNS and CDR2 is SASEGT. Trimming removed 7 bases from V and 6 bases from J; junction bases left unmatched: 8.

This clonotype was recorded many times. The CDR3 region has the DNA TGTGCCAGCAGTTTATTAAGTTACGAGCAGTACTTC. It specifies CASSLLSYEQYF. The chain joins TRBV28 to TRBJ2-7, with D unclear. This CDR3 comprises 12 residues. Trimming took off 1 base at V and 4 bases at J, with 5 bases between the two ends. Germline-derived CDR1 and CDR2 are MDHEN and SYDVKM.